These T cell receptor beta chains were read from a single sample in a study of technical replicates of blood from a few donors. Method: immunoSEQ multiplex PCR; TCRdb's copy keeps in-frame clones and lacks some. The sample includes 65,000 to 90,000 clones, roughly 85% of them seen just once. The sequenced sample was PBMCs. These receptors all come from a human donor in good health. Some clones in this sample may be carry-over from other donors' samples. Each CDR3 is given with its conserved first and last residue. The D gene is left open where the match is weak. The listing skips clone size in some rows; elsewhere it reads once, few, many or a size class.

size: NA; D: NA; J: TRBJ2-1; V: TRBV9; DNA: TGTGCCAGCATGGTGAGAGCGGGCCCGAGCTCCTACAATGAGCAGTTCTTC; CDR3: CASMVRAGPSSYNEQFF
size: once; D: TRBD1; J: TRBJ1-2; V: TRBV4-2; DNA: TGTGCCAGCAGCCAGGGACAGGGCCCCTACTATGGCTACACCTTC; CDR3: CASSQGQGPYYGYTF
size: NA; D: TRBD2; J: TRBJ2-3; V: TRBV2; DNA: TGTGCCGACGGGGGGGGAACTAGCACAGATACGCAGTATTTT; CDR3: CADGGGTSTDTQYF
size: NA; D: NA; J: TRBJ1-4; V: TRBV5-1; DNA: TGCGCCAGCAGCCTAACAGGCGGAGGGGAAAAACTGTTTTTT; CDR3: CASSLTGGGEKLFF
size: NA; D: TRBD1; J: TRBJ2-7; V: TRBV25-1; DNA: TGTGCCAGCAGTGCCGGGACAGTGAGGGACGGGCAGTACTTC; CDR3: CASSAGTVRDGQYF
size: NA; D: NA; J: TRBJ1-2; V: TRBV18; DNA: TGTGCCAGCTCACCACGCGGGGATGCTAACTATGGCTACACCTTC; CDR3: CASSPRGDANYGYTF
size: NA; D: TRBD2; J: TRBJ2-2; V: TRBV18; DNA: TGTGCCAGCTCATCGACCGGGACTAGCGGGGTTAACACCGGGGAGCTGTTTTTT; CDR3: CASSSTGTSGVNTGELFF
size: NA; D: TRBD2; J: TRBJ2-3; V: TRBV4-2; DNA: TGTGCCAGCAGCCTCCTAGCGGGATCGGCAGATACGCAGTATTTT; CDR3: CASSLLAGSADTQYF
size: NA; D: NA; J: TRBJ2-7; V: TRBV4-3; DNA: TGCGCCAGCAGCCGGTTCCGGGGTTCCTACGAGCAGTACTTC; CDR3: CASSRFRGSYEQYF
size: NA; D: NA; J: TRBJ1-1; V: TRBV10-3; DNA: TGTGCCATCAGTGCAATCCGGACTGAAGCTTTCTTT; CDR3: CAISAIRTEAFF
size: once; D: TRBD1; J: TRBJ2-1; V: TRBV18; DNA: TGTGCCAGCTCACCACCCATGGCAGGGGGCTCCTACAATGAGCAGTTCTTC; CDR3: CASSPPMAGGSYNEQFF
size: NA; D: NA; J: TRBJ2-7; V: TRBV11-2; DNA: TGTGCCAGCAGCCCCGCGGGCGAGCAGTACTTC; CDR3: CASSPAGEQYF
size: few; D: NA; J: TRBJ2-2; V: TRBV19; DNA: TGTGCCAGTAGTACCGACAGGCGGGCCTCCACCGGGGAGCTGTTTTTT; CDR3: CASSTDRRASTGELFF
size: NA; D: TRBD2; J: TRBJ2-7; V: TRBV15; DNA: TGTGCCACCAGCAGAGATTTCGGACTAGACGAGCAGTACTTC; CDR3: CATSRDFGLDEQYF
size: NA; D: TRBD2; J: TRBJ2-1; V: TRBV11-3; DNA: TGTGCCAGCAGCCCCGGGGGTAGCGGGGGGGCCTTCGAGCAGTTCTTC; CDR3: CASSPGGSGGAFEQFF
size: few; D: TRBD1; J: TRBJ1-6; V: TRBV30; DNA: TGTGCCTGGAGGGGGACAGGGACAATTTCACCCCTCCACTTT; CDR3: CAWRGTGTISPLHF
size: NA; D: NA; J: TRBJ1-5; V: TRBV27; DNA: TGTGCCAGCAGTTCTTTAGGACTCAATCAGCCCCAGCATTTT; CDR3: CASSSLGLNQPQHF
size: NA; D: NA; J: TRBJ1-4; V: TRBV27; DNA: TGTGCCAGCAGTTACCAGGGAGGGAGTGAAAAACTGTTTTTT; CDR3: CASSYQGGSEKLFF
size: NA; D: TRBD2; J: TRBJ2-7; V: TRBV11-2; DNA: TGTGCCAGCAGCTTGGCCGGGACTAGCACCTACGAGCAGTACTTC; CDR3: CASSLAGTSTYEQYF
size: NA; D: TRBD2; J: TRBJ2-1; V: TRBV4-2; DNA: TGTGCCAGCAGCCGGACTAGCGGGAGGGGCTACAATGAGCAGTTCTTC; CDR3: CASSRTSGRGYNEQFF
size: NA; D: TRBD1; J: TRBJ2-5; V: TRBV4-1; DNA: TGCGCCAGCAGCCCGAGACAGGGGCTGGAGACCCAGTACTTC; CDR3: CASSPRQGLETQYF
size: few; D: NA; J: TRBJ2-3; V: TRBV7-2; DNA: TGTGCCAGCAGCTTAGGGCAGGGTAGGACAGATACGCAGTATTTT; CDR3: CASSLGQGRTDTQYF
size: many; D: TRBD1; J: TRBJ1-3; V: TRBV6-5; DNA: TGTGCCAGCAGTCTGGACAGGGCAAATGGAAACACCATATATTTT; CDR3: CASSLDRANGNTIYF
size: NA; D: NA; J: TRBJ2-2; V: TRBV30; DNA: TGTGCCTGGAGTAAGGAGGGCCCTCCCGGGGAGCTGTTTTTT; CDR3: CAWSKEGPPGELFF
size: NA; D: TRBD2; J: TRBJ2-5; V: TRBV7-2; DNA: TGTGCCAGCAGCTTAGGTCCCGCTAGCGGGGGGGAGACCCAGTACTTC; CDR3: CASSLGPASGGETQYF
size: NA; D: NA; J: TRBJ1-5; V: TRBV7-9; DNA: TGTGCCAGCAGCTGGAGTGGCAATCAGCCCCAGCATTTT; CDR3: CASSWSGNQPQHF
size: NA; D: TRBD1; J: TRBJ2-7; V: TRBV5-5; DNA: TGTGCCAGCAGCCTTTCGGGACAGGGGAGGTTAGGGCAGTACTTC; CDR3: CASSLSGQGRLGQYF
size: NA; D: TRBD2; J: TRBJ2-7; V: TRBV4-1; DNA: TGCGCCAGCAGCCCCAAGGGACTAGTGTCAAACCGGAGCTCCTACGAGCAGTACTTC; CDR3: CASSPKGLVSNRSSYEQYF
size: NA; D: NA; J: TRBJ2-5; V: TRBV5-1; DNA: TGCGCCAGCAGCAACGACATCCAAGAGACCCAGTACTTC; CDR3: CASSNDIQETQYF
size: NA; D: NA; J: TRBJ2-2; V: TRBV25-1; DNA: TGTGCCAGCAGACCCCCCGGGGGCACCGGGGAGCTGTTTTTT; CDR3: CASRPPGGTGELFF
size: NA; D: NA; J: TRBJ2-7; V: TRBV2; DNA: TGTGCCAGCAGTGATGTCTTGGGCAGCTCCTACGAGCAGTACTTC; CDR3: CASSDVLGSSYEQYF
size: NA; D: TRBD2; J: TRBJ2-2; V: TRBV30; DNA: TGTGCCTGGAGACCACGACTAGGGACTAGCGGGGGGGTCGGGGAGCTGTTTTTT; CDR3: CAWRPRLGTSGGVGELFF
size: NA; D: TRBD2; J: TRBJ2-1; V: TRBV11-1; DNA: TGTGCCAGCAGCAGGCCGGGACTAGCGGGAGTAAATGAGCAGTTCTTC; CDR3: CASSRPGLAGVNEQFF
size: once; D: NA; J: TRBJ1-1; V: TRBV11-3; DNA: TGTGCCAGCAGCTCAGATCGGGGCACTGAAGCTTTCTTT; CDR3: CASSSDRGTEAFF
size: NA; D: NA; J: TRBJ2-2; V: TRBV6-1; DNA: TGTGCCAGCAGTGAAAGGGGGGGAGATGCCGGGGAGCTGTTTTTT; CDR3: CASSERGGDAGELFF
size: NA; D: TRBD1; J: TRBJ1-4; V: TRBV5-1; DNA: TGCGCCAGCAGCCTCCGGGGACAGGGGTATGAAAAACTGTTTTTT; CDR3: CASSLRGQGYEKLFF
size: NA; D: NA; J: TRBJ1-5; V: TRBV2; DNA: TGTGCCAGCAGGGGGACACGCAATCAGCCCCAGCATTTT; CDR3: CASRGTRNQPQHF
size: NA; D: NA; J: TRBJ1-1; V: TRBV11-2; DNA: TGTGCCAGCTCCACTCTCCAGGGGACCCCTGAAGCTTTCTTT; CDR3: CASSTLQGTPEAFF
size: NA; D: TRBD2; J: TRBJ2-7; V: TRBV7-2; DNA: TGTGCCAGCAGCTTAGCTTCGCCGGCTAGCGGGGAGGCTTACGAGCAGTACTTC; CDR3: CASSLASPASGEAYEQYF
size: NA; D: TRBD1; J: TRBJ2-1; V: TRBV7-6; DNA: TGTGCCAGCAGCTTAGGGACAGGATACAATGAGCAGTTCTTC; CDR3: CASSLGTGYNEQFF
size: NA; D: TRBD1; J: TRBJ2-5; V: TRBV29-1; DNA: TGCAGCGGCGCGGCGGCAGGGGGCAGGGAGACCCAGTACTTC; CDR3: CSGAAAGGRETQYF
size: once; D: TRBD1; J: TRBJ1-2; V: TRBV2; DNA: TGTGCCAGCAGTAGGGCAGGGGGCGTTGGCTACACCTTC; CDR3: CASSRAGGVGYTF
size: NA; D: TRBD2; J: TRBJ2-3; V: TRBV15; DNA: TGTGCCACCAGCAGAGATGGGACTAAAAAAACAGATACGCAGTATTTT; CDR3: CATSRDGTKKTDTQYF
size: NA; D: NA; J: TRBJ2-3; V: TRBV9; DNA: TGTGCCAGCAGCGTAGGGCACACCAGCACAGATACGCAGTATTTT; CDR3: CASSVGHTSTDTQYF
size: NA; D: NA; J: TRBJ1-3; V: TRBV10-3; DNA: TGTGCCATTTCGGGTTACTCTGGAAACACCATATATTTT; CDR3: CAISGYSGNTIYF
size: NA; D: TRBD1; J: TRBJ1-2; V: TRBV19; DNA: TGTGCCAGTAGCCCGAGGGACAGCTACCTTAACTATGGCTACACCTTC; CDR3: CASSPRDSYLNYGYTF
size: NA; D: NA; J: TRBJ2-3; V: TRBV4-1; DNA: TGCGCCAGCAGCCAACCATTCCGGAGGGCGGAAGATACGCAGTATTTT; CDR3: CASSQPFRRAEDTQYF
size: NA; D: NA; J: TRBJ2-4; V: TRBV9; DNA: TGTGCCAGCAGCGTAGAAGGAGGAAACATTCAGTACTTC; CDR3: CASSVEGGNIQYF
size: NA; D: NA; J: TRBJ2-7; V: TRBV7-9; DNA: TGTGCCAGCAGCTTAGCCGATGGGAGAACCTACGAGCAGTACTTC; CDR3: CASSLADGRTYEQYF
size: NA; D: TRBD1; J: TRBJ2-1; V: TRBV6-5; DNA: TGTGCCAGCACCCCAGGGGGCGGTCGTCCGTTCTTC; CDR3: CASTPGGGRPFF
size: NA; D: NA; J: TRBJ1-1; V: TRBV6-5; DNA: TGTGCCAGCACCAGAGGAGGGGCCTTCGCTGAAGCTTTCTTT; CDR3: CASTRGGAFAEAFF
size: NA; D: TRBD1; J: TRBJ2-1; V: TRBV18; DNA: TGTGCCAGCTCACCCGGAGGACAGGGGATTTGGGAGCAGTTCTTC; CDR3: CASSPGGQGIWEQFF
size: NA; D: TRBD2; J: TRBJ2-6; V: TRBV11-1; DNA: TGTGCCAGCAGCTTAGCCTACGGGAGGGCCCCTGGGGCCAACGTCCTGACTTTC; CDR3: CASSLAYGRAPGANVLTF
size: NA; D: NA; J: TRBJ2-4; V: TRBV9; DNA: TGTGCCAGCAGCCCCGATGTTGGAGGCTCCAAAAACATTCAGTACTTC; CDR3: CASSPDVGGSKNIQYF
size: NA; D: NA; J: TRBJ2-5; V: TRBV20-1; DNA: TGCAGTGCCCCGCAAGAGACCCAGTACTTC; CDR3: CSAPQETQYF
size: NA; D: NA; J: TRBJ2-1; V: TRBV9; DNA: TGTGCCAGCAGCCTTCGGGGATCTGGGGACAATGAGCAGTTCTTC; CDR3: CASSLRGSGDNEQFF
size: NA; D: NA; J: TRBJ2-7; V: TRBV7-2; DNA: TGTGCCAGCAGCTTAGATACAGAGACAGCCCTACGAGAGCAGTACTTC; CDR3: CASSLDTETALREQYF
size: NA; D: NA; J: TRBJ1-4; V: TRBV15; DNA: TGTGCCACCAGCAGACAGGCTACAACTAATGAAAAACTGTTTTTT; CDR3: CATSRQATTNEKLFF